The 8 T cell receptor beta chains below come from one sample, sequenced in a study of cytomegalovirus exposure and HLA in healthy donors. PCR involved 60 Vbeta and 13 Jbeta primers. Data came from immunoSEQ multiplex PCR; TCRdb stores just in-frame clones and leaves some out. Among some 200,000 clones, more than 60% were seen once, and the ten largest hold about 3.1%. The sample consisted of PBMCs. These receptors came from a female donor in good health and CMV-seronegative.

About this clone itself: The sample carries other DNA sequences with the same CDR3. The genes are TRBV7-2 and TRBJ1-1, with D tentatively TRBD1 (5 bases). Germline CDR1 SGHTA, CDR2 FQGNSA. V lost 2 bases and J 1 base, leaving 8 bases between the germline ends. There are 14 residues in the CDR3. The CDR3 DNA is TGTGCCAGCAGCTTAACCGGGGGGAACACTGAAGCTTTCTTT. Translation gives CASSLTGGNTEAFF. The full variable domain, with the rest looked up from reference TRBV7-2 and TRBJ1-1, is GAGVSQSPSNKVTEKGKDVELRCDPISGHTALYWYRQSLGQGLEFLIYFQGNSAPDKSGLPSDRFSAERTGGSVSTLTIQRTQQEDSAVYLCASSLTGGNTEAFFGQGTRLTVV.

This clone has only a few counts. The gene calls are TRBV18 and TRBJ1-2, with 8 bases identical to TRBD1. Per germline, CDR1 KGHSH and CDR2 LQKENI. The CDR3 contains 14 residues. Trimming cost V 2 bases and J 8 bases; bases outside gene matches: 7. The CDR3 is CASSPSHQGAGYTF. The CDR3 DNA reads TGTGCCAGCTCACCATCGCACCAGGGGGCCGGCTACACCTTC.

This clone was seen only once. The rearrangement uses TRBV5-1 and TRBJ2-3; a weak D match, TRBD1 (5 bases). CDR3 size: 15 residues. Germline CDR1 is SGHRS and CDR2 is YFSETQ. V shed 6 bases and J shed 0 bases, with 14 bases lying between them. CDR3 DNA: TGCGCCAGCACCTTCCAGGGTTTAAGCACAGATACGCAGTATTTT. Its protein product is CASTFQGLSTDTQYF.

The CDR3 region has the DNA TGTGCCAGCAGTTTATGGTCTCAGGGAGGTAGCTCTGAAGCTTTCTTT. It translates to CASSLWSQGGSSEAFF. The rearrangement uses TRBV28 and TRBJ1-1; tentatively, D is TRBD1 (5 bases). The CDR3 loop spans 16 amino acids. Germline CDR1 is MDHEN and CDR2 is SYDVKM. Trimming shortened V by 0 bases and J by 6 bases, and 17 bases separated the two germline ends.

This chain joins TRBV4-3 and TRBJ2-5, with 7 bases identical to TRBD1. J was trimmed by 5 bases and V by 3 bases; bases with no gene match: 12. In germline, CDR1 is LGHNA, CDR2 YSLEER. The CDR3 spans 16 residues. The CDR3 here is CASSHGEGGPRETQYF. DNA of the CDR3: TGCGCCAGCAGCCATGGTGAAGGGGGCCCTAGGGAGACCCAGTACTTC.

This chain connects TRBV5-4 to TRBJ2-1; 12 positions agree with TRBD1. V lost 4 bases to trimming and J lost 3 bases; unmatched junction nucleotides: 11. The CDR3 sequence is 18 residues long. Per the germline V gene, CDR1 is SGHNT and CDR2 is YYREEE (reference sequence). DNA of the CDR3: TGTGCCAGCAGCCCCGGGACAGGGGGCTTCATCGGCTACAATGAGCAGTTCTTC. It encodes CASSPGTGGFIGYNEQFF. The entire variable domain, with the rest obtained from reference TRBV5-4 and TRBJ2-1, is as follows: ETGVTQSPTHLIKTRGQQVTLRCSSQSGHNTVSWYQQALGQGPQFIFQYYREEENGRGNFPPRFSGLQFPNYSSELNVNALELDDSALYLCASSPGTGGFIGYNEQFFGPGTRLTVL.

The chain is built from TRBV30 and TRBJ1-2; 9 bases map to TRBD1. In germline, CDR1 is GTSNPN, CDR2 SVGIG (reference sequence). CDR3 length: 13 residues. J gave up 3 bases and V 4 bases, and 3 bases lay outside the gene matches. This chain's CDR3 is CAWKRDRDYGYTF. The CDR3 region has the DNA TGTGCCTGGAAGAGGGACAGGGACTATGGCTACACCTTC.

This chain links TRBV27 with TRBJ2-7; D perhaps matches TRBD1 (5 bases). Germline CDR1 and CDR2: MNHEY and SMNVEV (reference sequence). This CDR3 is 14 amino acids long. Trimming pared 2 bases from V and 1 base from J, leaving 9 bases between. The CDR3 here is CASSLGPGSYEQYF. The CDR3 DNA reads TGTGCCAGCAGTTTAGGGCCAGGGTCCTACGAGCAGTACTTC.